Listed here are 16 T cell receptor beta chains from one sample, sequenced in a study of T cells in Graves' hyperthyroidism and ophthalmopathy. TCR beta CDR3 region amplification was performed from RNA transcripts. Carried out on the TCR CDR3, a first-round RT-PCR used the HTBI primer set. In TCRdb, the multiplex PCR reads were re-called with MiXCR into one record per CDR3 protein. The sample holds about 400,000 distinct CDR3 sequences; just under 15% are singletons and the top ten take around a third. Source material: blood. These receptors were collected from a woman in her 30s with Graves' hyperthyroidism.

This sequence joins TRBV28 and TRBJ1-5; D is unclear. Germline CDR1 MDHEN, CDR2 SYDVKM. CDR3 length: 14 residues. V was cut by 4 bases and J by 7 bases, with 14 bases left in between. The CDR3 nucleotides read TGTGCCAGCAGTTCGACCGGGAGACGCCAGCCCCAGCATTTT. Encoded protein: CASSSTGRRQPQHF.

This clonotype showed up many times. This CDR3 reads CSGQQETQYF. CDR3 in DNA: TGCAGCGGTCAACAAGAGACCCAGTACTTC. This chain links TRBV29-1 with TRBJ2-5; D remains ambiguous. The CDR3 sequence is 10 residues long. From germline, CDR1 is SQVTM and CDR2 ANQGSEA. Trimming pared 7 bases from V and 2 bases from J, leaving 5 bases between.

The chain joins TRBV12-5 to TRBJ1-5; no reliable D call. In germline, CDR1 is LGHNT, CDR2 FRNRAP. CDR3 size: 13 residues. The V and J ends lost 6 bases and 7 bases respectively, with 13 bases between them. The CDR3 nucleotides are TGTGCTAGTGGCCAGGTTGTATTACAGCCCCAGCATTTT. This sequence encodes CASGQVVLQPQHF.

This clonotype was detected only a few times. The chain uses TRBV5-1 and TRBJ2-5, with D perhaps given as TRBD1 or TRBD2 (5 bases each). Looked up from germline, CDR1 is SGHRS and CDR2 is YFSETQ. The CDR3 contains 14 residues. The V and J ends lost 1 base and 11 bases respectively, with 18 bases between them. CDR3 sequence: CASSLRGWEEGQYF. CDR3 bases: TGCGCCAGCAGCTTGAGGGGCTGGGAAGAGGGGCAGTACTTC.

Only a few counts were recorded for this clonotype. V usage is TRBV5-8 and J usage is TRBJ2-1; D tentatively fits TRBD1 or TRBD2 (5 bases each). The V gene lost 5 bases and the J gene lost 6 bases, with 21 bases spanning the gap. The CDR3 loop spans 16 amino acids. Germline lookup yields CDR1 SGHTS and CDR2 YDEGEE. The CDR3 nucleotides read TGTGCCAGCAGGGGCTCAGCTAGGGGCGGGTCCAATGAGCAGTTCTTC. It encodes CASRGSARGGSNEQFF.

This clonotype showed up many times. The V call is TRBV2, the J call TRBJ2-3; perhaps TRBD2 as D (5 bases). Germline CDR1 SNHLY, CDR2 FYNNEI. The CDR3 covers 13 residues. Trimming removed 8 bases from V and 6 bases from J, with 15 bases in between. CDR3 protein: CASVRAEVDTQYF. CDR3 DNA: TGTGCCAGCGTTCGGGCGGAGGTGGATACGCAGTATTTT.

A single count supports this clonotype. A read error may explain this, as a much larger clone is one base away. This chain links TRBV7-2 with TRBJ2-5; tentative D call: TRBD1 (6 bases). Germline V gene sequence: CDR1 SGHTA, CDR2 FQGNSA. V was trimmed by 2 bases and J by 7 bases, leaving 20 bases between them. The length of the CDR3 is 16 residues. The CDR3 coding sequence is TGTGCCAGCAGCTTACATACCGGGACAAGGGACGTGACCCAGTACTTC. Translating gives CASSLHTGTRDVTQYF.

This clonotype occurred a few times. The genes are TRBV5-1 and TRBJ1-2, with 9 bases matching TRBD1. Germline V gives CDR1 SGHRS, CDR2 YFSETQ. This CDR3 is built from 16 residues. V lost 0 bases to trimming and J lost 4 bases; unmatched junction nucleotides: 7. CDR3 DNA sequence: TGCGCCAGCAGCTTGGACAGGGGGCGATCCTCCTATGGCTACACCTTC. Translation: CASSLDRGRSSYGYTF. The full variable domain, with the rest looked up from reference TRBV5-1 and TRBJ1-2, is KAGVTQTPRYLIKTRGQQVTLSCSPISGHRSVSWYQQTPGQGLQFLFEYFSETQRNKGNFPGRFSGRQFSNSRSEMNVSTLELGDSALYLCASSLDRGRSSYGYTFGSGTRLTVV.

As concerns this clonotype: Mismatch with germline at one junction end may stem from a read error. This rearrangement joins TRBV28 to TRBJ1-5; 8 nucleotides line up with TRBD1. Germline V gene data show CDR1 as MDHEN and CDR2 as SYDVKM. CDR3 length: 20 amino acids. The CDR3: CASSPQGAGGILNSNRPQHF. CDR3 coding DNA: TGTGCCAGCAGTCCGCAGGGGGCAGGGGGGATCCTCAATAGCAATCGGCCCCAGCATTTT.

The V call is TRBV25-1, the J call TRBJ2-3; D not resolved. This CDR3 is built from 16 residues. Germline CDR1 MGHDK, CDR2 SYGVNS. The ends were cut back, 1 base at V and 1 base at J, with 12 bases in the middle. This CDR3 reads CASSEFDLRGTDTQYF. In DNA, the CDR3 is TGTGCCAGCAGTGAATTTGACCTTCGGGGCACAGATACGCAGTATTTT.

Points on this clonotype: The missing conserved phenylalanine or tryptophan at the end of this CDR3 makes a read error likely. CDR3 DNA sequence: TGTGCCAGCAGTTTTATTGGCGGGAGTGGCACCGGGGAGCTGTTTCTT. Translated, it gives CASSFIGGSGTGELFL. V usage is TRBV28 and J usage is TRBJ2-2; 7 bases match TRBD2. The CDR3 length is 16 residues. CDR1 MDHEN and CDR2 SYDVKM come from the germline V gene. With V trimmed by 3 bases and J by 4 bases, 8 bases remained unmatched.

The sample holds a few counts of this clonotype. The genes are TRBV6-1 and TRBJ1-2, with TRBD1 matching 10 bases. This CDR3 is 18 amino acids long. Looked up from germline, CDR1 is MNHNS and CDR2 is SASEGT. Losses at the gene ends were 6 bases for V and 5 bases for J; bases not matched to a gene: 18. The CDR3 nucleotides read TGTGCCAGCAGCTACCGTACCCCGGGACAGGGGAAGGAGTATGGCTACACCTTC. Its protein product is CASSYRTPGQGKEYGYTF.

There are a few counts of this clonotype. The V call is TRBV24-1, the J call TRBJ1-1; tentative D call: TRBD1 (5 bases). CDR1 is KGHDR, CDR2 SFDVKD, per germline. The CDR3 loop spans 15 amino acids. The V end lost 3 bases, the J end lost 7 bases, and 17 bases lay between the germline ends. CDR3 sequence (DNA): TGTGCCACCAGTGATCCGAGGTCGGGGGGTAGTGAAGCTTTCTTT. Translated, it gives CATSDPRSGGSEAFF.

This clonotype was seen repeatedly, ten times or more. The chain uses TRBV12-3 or TRBV12-4 and TRBJ2-5; perhaps D is TRBD1 or TRBD2 (5 bases each). V shed 2 bases and J shed 1 base, with 11 bases lying between them. The CDR3 extends over 15 amino acids. CDR3 sequence reads: CASSLNGGTQETQYF. Written as DNA, the CDR3 is TGTGCCAGCAGTTTAAATGGGGGAACCCAAGAGACCCAGTACTTC.

This clonotype was recorded a few times. This sequence joins TRBV6-1 and TRBJ2-7, with 7 bases aligning to TRBD1. From germline, CDR1 is MNHNS and CDR2 SASEGT. Unmatched junction bases numbered 14, after V lost 6 bases and J lost 6 bases. This CDR3 has 15 amino acids. The DNA of the CDR3 is TGTGCCAGCAGAATACGACAGGGTCCTCTGGGCGAGCAGTACTTC. Protein product: CASRIRQGPLGEQYF.

This clonotype occurred many times. The chain recombines TRBV27 with TRBJ2-1; D unresolved. This CDR3 spans 13 amino acids. The V gene lost 2 bases and the J gene lost 9 bases, with 11 bases spanning the gap. Germline V lookup: CDR1 MNHEY, CDR2 SMNVEV (reference sequence). CDR3 residues: CASSLNTRVEQFF. The DNA for the CDR3 is TGTGCCAGCAGTTTAAATACGCGAGTTGAGCAGTTCTTC.